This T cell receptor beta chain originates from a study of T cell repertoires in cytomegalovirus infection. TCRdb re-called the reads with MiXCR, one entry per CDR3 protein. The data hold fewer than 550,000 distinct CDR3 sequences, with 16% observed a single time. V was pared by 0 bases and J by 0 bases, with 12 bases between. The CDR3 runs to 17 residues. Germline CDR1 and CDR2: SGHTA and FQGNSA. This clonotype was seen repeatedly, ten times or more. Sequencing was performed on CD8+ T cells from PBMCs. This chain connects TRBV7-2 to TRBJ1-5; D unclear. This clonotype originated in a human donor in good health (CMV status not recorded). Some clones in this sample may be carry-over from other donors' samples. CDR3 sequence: CASSLAHGSYSNQPQHF. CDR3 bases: TGTGCCAGCAGCTTAGCGCATGGGAGTTATAGCAATCAGCCCCAGCATTTT.